This TCR beta chain originates from a study of cytomegalovirus exposure and HLA in healthy donors. With V trimmed by 4 bases and J by 1 base, 3 bases remained unmatched. The CDR3 length is 15 residues. Germline CDR1 reads LGHNA; CDR2 reads YSLEER. Primers: 60 Vbeta forward and 13 Jbeta reverse. Sequencing was performed with immunoSEQ multiplex PCR; in TCRdb, only in-frame clones are kept and a portion is missing. The repertoire holds more than 80,000 clones, with about 68% as singletons. The sample comprised PBMCs. The clonotype originates from a human donor in good health. The rearrangement joins TRBV4-3 to TRBJ2-3; 9 bases are a match to TRBD2. This CDR3 is CASSLGLAGTDTQYF. The CDR3 DNA follows: TGCGCCAGCAGCCTGGGACTAGCCGGCACAGATACGCAGTATTTT.